This is a list of T cell receptor beta chains from one sample in a study of T and B cells in COVID-19 patients. TCRdb re-analysed the multiplex PCR reads in MiXCR, keeping a single row per CDR3 protein. The sample includes 20,000 to 30,000 distinct CDR3 sequences, about 33% of them seen just once. Sequenced input: blood. Receptor source: a human donor who had recovered from COVID-19. Each CDR3 is given with its conserved first and last residue. A D gene is named only where the DNA matches it firmly. Some rows have no size entry. The others give once, few or many, or a class for an expanded clone.

j_gene,len,v_gene,abundance,d_gene,CDR3nt,CDR3aa
TRBJ2-3,15,TRBV6-5,few,.,TGTGCCAGCAGTTACTCAGGCAGGGGCGAAGATACGCAGTATTTT,CASSYSGRGEDTQYF
TRBJ2-1,16,TRBV5-6,.,TRBD2,TGTGCCAGCAGCCGTATTAGCGGGAGAGCCTACAATGAGCAGTTCTTC,CASSRISGRAYNEQFF
TRBJ1-2,16,TRBV19,.,.,TGTGCCAGTAGTATCGATCGGGACGCCACTAACTATGGCTACACCTTC,CASSIDRDATNYGYTF
TRBJ1-5,19,TRBV19,.,.,TGTGCCAGTAGTATTTCGGGGCCAGGGTCCCGTTATAGCAATCGGCCCCAGCATTTT,CASSISGPGSRYSNRPQHF
TRBJ2-3,13,TRBV6-5,.,TRBD1,TGTGCCAGCGACAGGGGATTTGCAGATACGCAGTATTTT,CASDRGFADTQYF
TRBJ2-1,13,TRBV7-2,many,.,TGTGCCAGCAGCTTGGGACTGGGGGTTGAGCAGTTCTTC,CASSLGLGVEQFF
TRBJ2-2,17,TRBV11-1,few,TRBD1,TGTGCCAGCAGCTTAGAACCCGCCGGGACAGGGAACGGGGAGCTGTTTTTT,CASSLEPAGTGNGELFF
TRBJ2-2,13,TRBV12-5,once,.,TGTGCTAGTGGCTGGGAGGTCACCGGGGAGCTGTTTTTT,CASGWEVTGELFF
TRBJ2-3,17,TRBV7-9,few,TRBD1,TGTGCCAGCAGCGAAGTAGGGCCAGGGGGCTGGACAGATACGCAGTATTTT,CASSEVGPGGWTDTQYF
TRBJ1-1,14,TRBV18,few,.,TGTGCCAGCTACGCGGGTTTCATGAACACTGAAGCTTTCTTT,CASYAGFMNTEAFF